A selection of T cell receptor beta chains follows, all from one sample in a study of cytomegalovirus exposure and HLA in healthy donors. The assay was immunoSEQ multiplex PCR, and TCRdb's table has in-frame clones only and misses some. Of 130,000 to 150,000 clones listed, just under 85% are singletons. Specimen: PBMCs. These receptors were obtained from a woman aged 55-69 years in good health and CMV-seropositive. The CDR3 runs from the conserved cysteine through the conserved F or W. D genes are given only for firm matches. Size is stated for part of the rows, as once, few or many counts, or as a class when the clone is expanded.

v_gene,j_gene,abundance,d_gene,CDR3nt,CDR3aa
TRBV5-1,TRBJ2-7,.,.,TGCGCCAGCAGCTCTTCCCCCTACGAGCAGTACTTC,CASSSSPYEQYF
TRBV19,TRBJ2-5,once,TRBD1,TGTGCCAGTAGTATAGGAGGGACAGGGATGGGGACCCAGTACTTC,CASSIGGTGMGTQYF
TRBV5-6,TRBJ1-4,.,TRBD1,TGTGCCAGCAGCCTAACCAGGGGGGAAAAACTGTTTTTT,CASSLTRGEKLFF
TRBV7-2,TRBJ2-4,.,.,TGTGCCAGCAGCGTCTGGGGGGACATTCAGTACTTC,CASSVWGDIQYF
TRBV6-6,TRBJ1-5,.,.,TGTGCCAGCACCCGAGCCGGCAATCAGCCCCAGCATTTT,CASTRAGNQPQHF
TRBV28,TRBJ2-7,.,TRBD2,TGTGCCAGCAGACTGGGACTAGCGATTTCCTACGAGCAGTACTTC,CASRLGLAISYEQYF
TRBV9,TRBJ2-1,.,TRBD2,TGTGCCAGCGGGGGCGGGAGGACTAGCTCCTACAATGAGCAGTTCTTC,CASGGGRTSSYNEQFF
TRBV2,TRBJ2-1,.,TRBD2,TGTGCCAGCAGTGGACTAGCGGGAGGGGACAATGAGCAGTTCTTC,CASSGLAGGDNEQFF
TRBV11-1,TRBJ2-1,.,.,TGTGCCAGCAGCTTAGCGGCAGTATCGTACAATGAGCAGTTCTTC,CASSLAAVSYNEQFF
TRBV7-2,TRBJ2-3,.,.,TGTGCCAGCAGCGAGGATCTTAGGAGAGCAGATACGCAGTATTTT,CASSEDLRRADTQYF
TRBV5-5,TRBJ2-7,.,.,TGTGCCAGCAGCTCCAGGGTTTGGGACGAGCAGTACTTC,CASSSRVWDEQYF
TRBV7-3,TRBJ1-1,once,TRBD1,TGTGCCAGCAGCAAGGACAGGGCCGGGACTGAAGCTTTCTTT,CASSKDRAGTEAFF
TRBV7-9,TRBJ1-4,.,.,TGTGCCAGCAGCTTACAAAGAAGAGGTGAAAAACTGTTTTTT,CASSLQRRGEKLFF
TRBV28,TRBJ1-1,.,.,TGTGCCAGCAGTAGGGCAGGGGCGAACACTGAAGCTTTCTTT,CASSRAGANTEAFF
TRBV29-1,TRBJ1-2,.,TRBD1,TGCAGCGTAGAGACAGGGTATGGCTACACCTTC,CSVETGYGYTF
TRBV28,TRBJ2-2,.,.,TGTGCCAGCAGTTCTTTATCGACAGCCCAGAACACCGGGGAGCTGTTTTTT,CASSSLSTAQNTGELFF
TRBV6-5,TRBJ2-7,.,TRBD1,TGTGCCAGCAGTTACTCGGCAGGGGGCTACGAGCAGTACTTC,CASSYSAGGYEQYF
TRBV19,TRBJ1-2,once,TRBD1,TGTGCCAGTACCCCAATGGGGACAGGGGGACGCTATGGCTACACCTTC,CASTPMGTGGRYGYTF
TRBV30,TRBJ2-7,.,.,TGTGCCTGGAGACCAGGCAGGCACTTTACCTACGAGCAGTACTTC,CAWRPGRHFTYEQYF
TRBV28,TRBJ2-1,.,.,TGTGCCAGCAGAAGTCGGGGAGGGGGATGGCGGAATGAGCAGTTCTTC,CASRSRGGGWRNEQFF
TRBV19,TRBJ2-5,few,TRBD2,TGTGCCAGTGGGACTAGCGGGAGTAAAGAGACCCAGTACTTC,CASGTSGSKETQYF
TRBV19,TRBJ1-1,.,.,TGTGCCAGTAGTTTCCGGGGGTCGGCTAGAACTGAAGCTTTCTTT,CASSFRGSARTEAFF
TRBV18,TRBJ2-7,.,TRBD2,TGTGCCAGCTCCCCGGGGGGAGTCACTCCCTACGAGCAGTACTTC,CASSPGGVTPYEQYF
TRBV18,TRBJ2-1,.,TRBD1,TGTGCCAGCTCACCAGCAGGGACAGCCTACAATGAGCAGTTCTTC,CASSPAGTAYNEQFF
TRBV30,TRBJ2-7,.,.,TGTGCCTGGAGTGTACTTCGGGACGAGCAGTACTTC,CAWSVLRDEQYF
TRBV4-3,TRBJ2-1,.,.,TGCGCCAGCAGCCAGGGACTCCTAAGCTCCTACAATGAGCAGTTCTTC,CASSQGLLSSYNEQFF